Listed below are T cell receptor beta chains from one sample, sequenced in a study of T cells in localized non-small cell lung cancer. Only in-frame clones appear in the TCRdb table, and some are missing; sequencing was by immunoSEQ multiplex PCR. The table includes about 1,500 clones, roughly 30% detected once. Sequencing used normal lung tissue next to the tumor, obtained before any cancer treatment. These receptors were collected from a male donor older than 55 with stage II squamous cell lung carcinoma. Each CDR3 is given with its conserved first and last residue. The order of the fields is V gene, J gene, clone size, CDR3 length, D gene, CDR3 protein, CDR3 DNA. A D gene is named only where the DNA matches it firmly. The listing skips clone size in some rows; elsewhere it reads once, few, many or a size class.

TRBV14	TRBJ1-2	once	13	NA	CASSQAGVHGYTF	TGTGCCAGCAGCCAAGCCGGGGTCCATGGCTACACCTTC
TRBV23-1	TRBJ1-2	few	14	TRBD1	CASSQGEGADGYTF	TGCGCCAGCAGTCAAGGGGAGGGGGCGGATGGCTACACCTTC
TRBV11-3	TRBJ1-4	NA	14	NA	CASSLERTNEKLFF	TGTGCCAGCAGTCTAGAACGGACTAATGAAAAACTGTTTTTT
TRBV30	TRBJ2-7	NA	15	TRBD2	CAWGRYREGSYEQYF	TGTGCCTGGGGAAGATATCGGGAGGGATCCTACGAGCAGTACTTC
TRBV5-1	TRBJ2-2	NA	16	NA	CASSRSEDGSGGELFF	TGCGCCAGCAGCCGGAGTGAGGACGGGAGCGGTGGGGAGCTGTTTTTT
TRBV11-3	TRBJ2-4	medium-sized	16	TRBD1	CASTSQGTSSKNIQYF	TGTGCCAGCACCTCACAGGGGACCTCTTCCAAAAACATTCAGTACTTC
TRBV11-3	TRBJ2-7	NA	14	TRBD1	CASSPLRGLYEQYF	TGTGCCAGCAGCCCCCTAAGGGGGCTCTACGAGCAGTACTTC
TRBV29-1	TRBJ2-1	NA	14	NA	CSVVGGEIVYEQFF	TGCAGCGTTGTTGGAGGGGAAATTGTCTATGAGCAGTTCTTC
TRBV10-3	TRBJ2-1	few	13	NA	CAGGEGSHNEQFF	TGTGCCGGGGGCGAGGGTAGTCACAATGAGCAGTTCTTC
TRBV19	TRBJ2-1	NA	15	TRBD2	CASQKRDSSYNEQFF	TGTGCCAGCCAGAAGCGGGATAGCTCCTACAATGAGCAGTTCTTC
TRBV18	TRBJ2-3	NA	17	TRBD2	CASSPTPSSGSTDTQYF	TGTGCCAGCTCACCAACGCCCTCTAGCGGCAGCACAGATACGCAGTATTTT
TRBV28	TRBJ2-7	NA	14	NA	CASSLPTTRSEQYF	TGTGCCAGCAGTTTACCTACGACTCGGTCCGAGCAGTACTTC
TRBV18	TRBJ2-3	NA	13	NA	CASSPPVTDTQYF	TGTGCCAGCTCACCACCTGTCACAGATACGCAGTATTTT
TRBV9	TRBJ1-1	NA	14	TRBD1	CASSPADRVTEAFF	TGTGCCAGCAGCCCAGCGGACAGGGTCACTGAAGCTTTCTTT
TRBV11-3	TRBJ1-3	NA	18	TRBD1	CASSHRGRGRMRGNTIYF	TGTGCCAGCAGCCACAGGGGGAGGGGGCGCATGAGGGGAAACACCATATATTTT
TRBV19	TRBJ2-5	NA	16	TRBD2	CASSPRTSGSGETQYF	TGTGCCAGTAGTCCCCGGACTAGCGGGAGTGGAGAGACCCAGTACTTC
TRBV6-8	TRBJ2-3	few	13	NA	CASTPRQTDTQYF	TGTGCCAGCACTCCACGGCAGACAGATACGCAGTATTTT
TRBV9	TRBJ2-7	few	12	TRBD1	CASGRQGLEQYF	TGTGCCAGCGGCAGACAGGGTTTAGAGCAGTACTTC
TRBV23-1	TRBJ2-7	NA	16	TRBD2	CASSPLASGNYYEQYF	TGCGCCAGCAGCCCCTTGGCTAGCGGGAATTACTACGAGCAGTACTTC
TRBV19	TRBJ1-1	NA	14	NA	CASLYTGQSTEAFF	TGTGCCAGCCTCTATACGGGCCAGTCCACTGAAGCTTTCTTT
TRBV4-1	TRBJ2-7	NA	15	NA	CASSQPGRANYEQYF	TGCGCCAGCAGCCAGCCGGGACGGGCGAACTACGAGCAGTACTTC
TRBV11-3	TRBJ2-5	NA	14	NA	CASSPRGTQETQYF	TGTGCCAGCAGCCCCAGGGGAACCCAAGAGACCCAGTACTTC
TRBV30	TRBJ1-1	NA	13	NA	CAWRSEGSTEAFF	TGTGCCTGGAGGTCCGAGGGTTCCACTGAAGCTTTCTTT
TRBV4-1	TRBJ1-4	few	13	NA	CASSRPRGEKLFF	TGCGCCAGCAGCCGCCCGAGGGGGGAAAAACTGTTTTTT
TRBV9	TRBJ2-1	NA	15	TRBD2	CASSPSGRAGNEQFF	TGTGCCAGCAGCCCCAGCGGGAGGGCCGGGAATGAGCAGTTCTTC
TRBV29-1	TRBJ2-5	large	14	TRBD1	CSVSLGQGGETQYF	TGCAGCGTTTCACTGGGACAGGGGGGAGAGACCCAGTACTTC
TRBV14	TRBJ1-2	large	17	NA	CASSPNRVGTLFYGYTF	TGTGCCAGCAGCCCGAACAGGGTCGGAACACTATTCTATGGCTACACCTTC
TRBV11-3	TRBJ2-3	NA	14	TRBD2	CASSLGPSGNTLYF	TGTGCCAGCAGCTTGGGCCCTAGCGGGAATACGCTGTATTTT
TRBV19	TRBJ1-2	NA	14	NA	CASRTQGSDYGYTF	TGTGCCAGTAGGACGCAGGGAAGCGACTATGGCTACACCTTC
TRBV6-8	TRBJ1-5	medium-sized	13	NA	CASSSKGDQPQHF	TGTGCCAGCAGTTCAAAGGGAGATCAGCCCCAGCATTTT
TRBV9	TRBJ2-7	NA	16	TRBD1	CASSHSRDRGNYEQYF	TGTGCCAGCAGCCATAGCCGGGACAGGGGAAACTACGAGCAGTACTTC
TRBV28	TRBJ2-2	NA	15	TRBD1	CASSLQDRDTGELFF	TGTGCCAGCAGTTTACAGGACAGGGACACCGGGGAGCTGTTTTTT
TRBV19	TRBJ1-1	few	13	NA	CASSAPPGSEAFF	TGTGCCAGTAGCGCTCCCCCGGGGTCTGAAGCTTTCTTT
TRBV19	TRBJ2-2	NA	16	TRBD1	CASSPWGQGNTGELFF	TGTGCCAGTAGTCCCTGGGGACAGGGGAACACCGGGGAGCTGTTTTTT
TRBV6-8	TRBJ1-5	few	15	NA	CASSLQARSNQPQHF	TGTGCCAGCAGTCTGCAGGCTAGGAGCAATCAGCCCCAGCATTTT
TRBV5-1	TRBJ1-3	NA	16	NA	CASSLDLQSSGNTIYF	TGCGCCAGCAGCTTGGACCTACAGAGCTCTGGAAACACCATATATTTT
TRBV19	TRBJ1-1	NA	15	NA	CASSKRTILNTEAFF	TGTGCCAGTAGTAAACGGACGATTTTGAACACTGAAGCTTTCTTT
TRBV7-5	TRBJ1-3	NA	16	NA	CASTPGGGLSGNTIYF	TGTGCCAGCACCCCTGGGGGGGGTCTCTCTGGAAACACCATATATTTT
TRBV11-3	TRBJ2-1	NA	15	TRBD2	CASSQGLALYNEQFF	TGTGCCAGCAGCCAGGGACTAGCCCTCTACAATGAGCAGTTCTTC
TRBV9	TRBJ1-1	few	12	NA	CASSPHPGVAFF	TGTGCCAGCAGCCCACACCCGGGGGTAGCTTTCTTT
TRBV4-1	TRBJ1-2	medium-sized	14	NA	CASSQTGMNYGYTF	TGCGCCAGCAGCCAGACAGGAATGAACTATGGCTACACCTTC